Presented here are 17 T cell receptor beta chains from one specimen sequenced in a study of blood T cell repertoires in COVID-19. Assay used: immunoSEQ multiplex PCR; TCRdb lists only in-frame clones, some missing. The table includes over 250,000 clones, over 75% detected once. Material: PBMCs or T cells enriched from blood (not recorded which). The source is a woman in her 30s who had recovered from COVID-19.

The chain links TRBV6-5 to TRBJ1-6; unclear D gene. Looked up from germline, CDR1 is MNHEY and CDR2 is SVGAGI. V was clipped by 0 bases and J by 10 bases, with 7 bases between them. The CDR3 loop spans 13 amino acids. CDR3 protein: CASSYSPGSPLHF. In DNA form, the CDR3 reads TGTGCCAGCAGTTACTCCCCCGGGTCACCCCTCCACTTT.

The V and J genes are TRBV7-3 and TRBJ2-5; the match to TRBD2 covers 7 bases. The CDR3 runs 16 residues. J was trimmed by 0 bases and V by 3 bases; bases with no gene match: 7. Germline CDR1 is SGHTA and CDR2 is FQGTGA. CDR3 DNA: TGTGCCAGCAGCTTGAGCGGGACCCTGTACCAAGAGACCCAGTACTTC. This translates into CASSLSGTLYQETQYF.

The V gene is TRBV2, the J gene TRBJ2-1; 7 bases are shared with TRBD2. Germline V gene lookup returns CDR1 SNHLY and CDR2 FYNNEI. V was clipped by 6 bases and J by 0 bases; unmatched bases: 11. The CDR3 sequence is 17 residues long. The CDR3 nucleotides read TGTGCCAGCAGGGACCGCAGCGGGGCAAGCTCCTACAATGAGCAGTTCTTC. Amino acid sequence: CASRDRSGASSYNEQFF.

The rearrangement links TRBV5-1 to TRBJ1-5; maybe TRBD1 (6 bases). V was clipped by 2 bases and J by 5 bases, with 11 bases between them. Germline values: CDR1 SGHRS, CDR2 YFSETQ. CDR3 size: 14 residues. The DNA of the CDR3 is TGCGCCAGCAGCTTAGGGGGTATCGATCAGCCCCAGCATTTT. Translating gives CASSLGGIDQPQHF. Using reference TRBV5-1 and TRBJ1-5 for the parts outside the CDR3, the full variable domain is KAGVTQTPRYLIKTRGQQVTLSCSPISGHRSVSWYQQTPGQGLQFLFEYFSETQRNKGNFPGRFSGRQFSNSRSEMNVSTLELGDSALYLCASSLGGIDQPQHFGDGTRLSIL.

The chain recombines TRBV11-1 with TRBJ2-7; 8 bases line up with TRBD2. The CDR3 is made up of 12 amino acids. After removal of 10 bases from V and 0 bases from J, the junction contained 2 bases not matched to a gene. Germline-derived CDR1 and CDR2 are SGHAT and FQDESV (reference sequence). As DNA, the CDR3 is TGTGCCACGGGGGGGCACTCCTACGAGCAGTACTTC. Protein: CATGGHSYEQYF.

The J gene is TRBJ1-3, the V gene TRBV7-9; tentatively, D is TRBD1 (5 bases). Germline V gene sequence: CDR1 SEHNR, CDR2 FQNEAQ (reference sequence). Deletions cut 0 bases from V and 2 bases from J, with 11 bases between. The CDR3 contains 16 residues. CDR3 DNA sequence: TGTGCCAGCAGCTTAGCGCTTCAGGGTCCTGGAAACACCATATATTTT. As protein: CASSLALQGPGNTIYF. Variable domain in full (rest from reference TRBV7-9 and TRBJ1-3): DTGVSQNPRHKITKRGQNVTFRCDPISEHNRLYWYRQTLGQGPEFLTYFQNEAQLEKSRLLSDRFSAERPKGSFSTLEIQRTEQGDSAMYLCASSLALQGPGNTIYFGEGSWLTVV.

Here the CDR3 reads CASSHTDREGSPLHF. The DNA of the CDR3 is TGTGCCAGCAGTCATACGGACAGGGAGGGTTCACCCCTCCACTTT. V usage is TRBV27 and J usage is TRBJ1-6, with 8 bases matching TRBD1. V was clipped by 5 bases and J by 9 bases; unmatched bases: 9. The CDR3 has 15 amino acids. Germline lookup yields CDR1 MNHEY and CDR2 SMNVEV (reference sequence).

The V and J genes are TRBV23-1 and TRBJ1-5, with D perhaps TRBD1 (5 bases). TRBV23-1 is an ORF; its function is uncertain. Trimming cost V 7 bases and J 1 base, with 17 bases left between them. The CDR3 sequence is 16 residues long. The CDR3 nucleotides are TGCGCCAGCACCTCAGGCCGGGGGGAGAGCAATCAGCCCCAGCATTTT. It yields the protein CASTSGRGESNQPQHF.

The gene calls are TRBV6-5 and TRBJ1-4; 11 bases match TRBD1. Losses at the gene ends were 0 bases for V and 12 bases for J; bases not matched to a gene: 6. This CDR3 spans 15 amino acids. Germline CDR1 MNHEY, CDR2 SVGAGI. CDR3 sequence (DNA): TGTGCCAGCAGTTACTCAGGGACAGGGGGACGGGAACTGTTTTTT. Its protein product is CASSYSGTGGRELFF.

This rearrangement joins TRBV11-1 to TRBJ2-1, with 8 bases that match TRBD1. Per the germline V gene, CDR1 is SGHAT and CDR2 is FQDESV (reference sequence). The CDR3 runs 14 residues. V lost 6 bases, J lost 4 bases, and 5 bases stayed unmatched. The CDR3, as DNA: TGTGCCAGCAGTTATCGACAGGGGTACAATGAGCAGTTCTTC. It yields the protein CASSYRQGYNEQFF. Full variable domain (remainder filled in from reference TRBV11-1 and TRBJ2-1): EAEVAQSPRYKITEKSQAVAFWCDPISGHATLYWYRQILGQGPELLVQFQDESVVDDSQLPKDRFSAERLKGVDSTLKIQPAELGDSAMYLCASSYRQGYNEQFFGPGTRLTVL.

This chain connects TRBV21-1 to TRBJ1-5; the table's D call, TRBD1, has no DNA check behind it. TRBV21-1 is marked as a pseudogene. CDR3 length: 14 residues. CDR3 in amino acids: CARQRGEGNQPQHF. The CDR3 DNA follows: TGTGCCCGCCAAAGGGGCGAAGGCAATCAGCCCCAGCATTTT.

In this sample, this clone turned up a few times. V usage is TRBV30 and J usage is TRBJ1-5; D is unresolved. V lost 0 bases and J 6 bases, leaving 9 bases between the germline ends. CDR1 is GTSNPN, CDR2 SVGIG, per germline (reference sequence). The CDR3 runs 13 residues. The CDR3 DNA reads as TGTGCCTGGAGTGTATCTGGCGGTCAGCCCCAGCATTTT. It is translated as CAWSVSGGQPQHF.

The V and J genes are TRBV29-1 and TRBJ2-3, with a tentative D call TRBD1 (6 bases). Germline assignment: CDR1 SQVTM and CDR2 ANQGSEA. V lost 4 bases to trimming and J lost 1 base, with 12 bases between them. The CDR3 extends over 14 amino acids. CDR3 sequence reads: CSVGGPSGTDTQYF. CDR3 bases: TGCAGCGTTGGGGGGCCCTCGGGCACAGATACGCAGTATTTT.

The chain recombines TRBV9 with TRBJ1-4, with D possibly TRBD1 on 6 matching bases. V lost 4 bases and J lost 5, with 12 bases in between. This CDR3 is built from 14 residues. Germline V lookup: CDR1 SGDLS, CDR2 YYNGEE. CDR3 sequence reads: CASSPRGRNEKLFF. In DNA, the CDR3 is TGTGCCAGCAGCCCAAGGGGGAGAAATGAAAAACTGTTTTTT.

The sample holds one count of this clone. The CDR3 bases are TGTGCCAGCTCACCGGGGTTAGGGCAGGGGGTCTACGAGCAGTACTTC. It yields the protein CASSPGLGQGVYEQYF. The chain joins TRBV18 to TRBJ2-7; TRBD1 matches at 7 bases. The CDR3 length is 16 residues. From germline, CDR1 is KGHSH and CDR2 LQKENI. The V gene end was trimmed by 3 bases and the J gene end by 3 bases; junction bases not matched to a gene: 11.

The chain carries TRBV10-2 and TRBJ1-1, with TRBD1 as a possible D gene (5 bases). Germline loops: CDR1 WSHSY, CDR2 SAAADI. The CDR3 runs 14 residues. Trimming shortened V by 3 bases and J by 8 bases, and 16 bases separated the two germline ends. CDR3 nucleotides: TGCGCCAGCAGTGATCCGAACCACTGGACAGAAGCTTTCTTT. Its translation: CASSDPNHWTEAFF.

The rearrangement links TRBV5-4 to TRBJ2-1; D is unresolved. Looked up from germline, CDR1 is SGHNT and CDR2 is YYREEE (reference sequence). The CDR3 consists of 13 residues. V was clipped by 0 bases and J by 4 bases, with 5 bases between them. The CDR3 here is CASSLGHYNEQFF. The CDR3 DNA reads TGTGCCAGCAGCTTGGGACATTACAATGAGCAGTTCTTC.